This record concerns one T cell receptor beta chain sequence. The data belong to a study of T cells in tuberculosis. Study-level findings and limits: Some low-affinity tetramer-binding T cells may be absent from this sample.

V lost 0 bases and J lost 6, with 8 bases in between. The germline V gene has CDR1 SGHAT and CDR2 FQNNGV. The CDR3 sequence is 14 residues long. Sorting used thawed, overnight-rested PBMC stained with anti-CD3, a viability dye and GMM-loaded CD1B tetramer. The CD1B tetramers carried C32 glucose monomycolate purified from Rhodococcus equi. From each donor, roughly 99,000 tetramer-negative cells were sorted. Generated by immunoSEQ multiplex PCR, the TCRdb table keeps only in-frame clones and is missing some. The data show more than 70,000 clones, with more than 75% seen just once and less than 2.5% held by the top ten.

This sequence originates from an adult woman with latent tuberculosis. The V gene is TRBV11-2, the J gene TRBJ2-2, with a possible D match to TRBD2 (6 bases). Material for sequencing was CD1b-GMM tetramer-negative cells sorted from PBMCs. The CDR3 region has the DNA TGTGCCAGCAGCTTAGATCCGGGGGCCGGGGAGCTGTTTTTT. Translating it yields CASSLDPGAGELFF.